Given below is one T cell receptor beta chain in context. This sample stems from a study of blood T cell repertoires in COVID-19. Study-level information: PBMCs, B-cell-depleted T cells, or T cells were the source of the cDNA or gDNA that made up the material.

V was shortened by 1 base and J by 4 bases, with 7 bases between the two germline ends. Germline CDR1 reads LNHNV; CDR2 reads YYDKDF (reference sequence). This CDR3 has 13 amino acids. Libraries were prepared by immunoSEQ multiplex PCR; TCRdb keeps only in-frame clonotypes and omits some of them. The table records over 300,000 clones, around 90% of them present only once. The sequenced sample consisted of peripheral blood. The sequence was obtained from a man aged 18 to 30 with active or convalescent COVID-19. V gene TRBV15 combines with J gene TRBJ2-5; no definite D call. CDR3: CATSRVFIETQYF. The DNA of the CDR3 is TGTGCCACCAGCAGAGTTTTTATAGAGACCCAGTACTTC. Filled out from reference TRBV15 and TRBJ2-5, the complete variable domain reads DAMVIQNPRYQVTQFGKPVTLSCSQTLNHNVMYWYQQKSSQAPKLLFHYYDKDFNNEADTPDNFQSRRPNTSFCFLDIRSPGLGDTAMYLCATSRVFIETQYFGPGTRLLVL.